This entry is about one T cell receptor beta chain. The germline gives CDR1 MNHNY, CDR2 SVGAGI (reference sequence). The CDR3 extends over 14 amino acids. V lost 6 bases, J lost 4 bases, and 16 bases lay in between. The data were obtained in a study of OX40 agonist ivuxolimab in advanced cancers. Overall study: Patient treatment consisted of intravenous ivuxolimab administration every 2 weeks at 0.01 to 10 mg/kg.

The repertoire was sequenced with immunoSEQ multiplex PCR; TCRdb's copy has only in-frame clones and lacks some. The table records about 58,000 clones, over 75% of them present only once. The sequence was obtained from an adult with an advanced solid tumor such as melanoma, head and neck, liver or kidney cancer. The rearrangement uses TRBV6-6 and TRBJ2-7; weak D call: TRBD1 (5 bases). This specimen consisted of CD4+ or CD8+ T cells sorted from blood, obtained in a trial of the OX40 agonist ivuxolimab. The CDR3 DNA follows: TGTGCCAGCAGGGTAACAACAGGACCTTACGAGCAGTACTTC. Translation: CASRVTTGPYEQYF.